The 15 T cell receptor beta chains below were found in one sample sequenced in a study of tumor and adjacent non-tumor tissue in lung cancer. A modified ARM-PCR protocol with three rounds of nested PCR amplified TCRbeta. MiXCR was run by TCRdb on the multiplex PCR reads, yielding one entry per CDR3 protein. The sample holds tens of thousands of distinct CDR3 sequences, approximately 68% seen once. RNA was extracted from bulk tissue without any cell sorting. The normal lung tissue was taken more than 3 cm from the tumor edge. The sample comprised distant non-tumor lung tissue. The source of these receptors is a woman in her forties or fifties with non-small cell lung cancer.

This clonotype has only one observation. At one of its ends the junction is not consistent with the germline gene, which may arise from a read error. V and J are TRBV11-1 and TRBJ2-7; possibly TRBD2 for D (6 bases). This CDR3 comprises 15 residues. Germline V gene lookup returns CDR1 SGHAT and CDR2 FQDESV (reference sequence). CDR3 DNA: TGTACCAGCAGCTTAGCCGGGACTGTAACCTACGAGCGGTACTTC. It encodes CTSSLAGTVTYERYF.

Comment on this clonotype: One end of the junction is discordant with germline, which a read error may explain. This chain connects TRBV12-3 or TRBV12-4 to TRBJ2-5; 7 nucleotides line up with TRBD1. This CDR3 is 16 amino acids long. The CDR3 loop is CASSHNRGPLSETQCF. CDR3 in DNA: TGTGCCAGCAGTCACAACAGGGGACCTTTATCAGAGACCCAGTGCTTC.

There are many counts of this clonotype. This chain joins TRBV11-3 and TRBJ1-5, with D possibly matching TRBD1 (5 bases). Deletions cut 11 bases from V and 0 bases from J, with 14 bases between. Germline assignment: CDR1 SGHNT and CDR2 YENEEA. This CDR3 has 14 residues. The CDR3: CAFTGGYSNQPQHF. Written as DNA, the CDR3 is TGTGCCTTCACTGGGGGTTATAGCAATCAGCCCCAGCATTTT.

Worth noting for this clonotype: A read error may account for a junction end that differs from germline. The chain combines TRBV29-1 with TRBJ2-5, with D possibly being TRBD1 (6 bases). Germline V CDR1 and CDR2: SQVTM, ANQGSEA. The CDR3 length is 13 residues. The CDR3 sequence: CNAREQGQETQYF. The CDR3 bases are TGTAACGCTAGGGAACAGGGACAAGAGACCCAGTATTTC. The complete variable domain, with remaining parts taken from reference TRBV29-1 and TRBJ2-5, reads SAVISQKPSRDICQRGTSLTIQCQVDSQVTMMFWYRQQPGQSLTLIATANQGSEATYESGFVIDKFPISRPNLTFSTLTVSNMSPEDSSIYLCNAREQGQETQYFGPGTRLLVL.

This clonotype was found many times. As DNA, the CDR3 is TGTGCCAGCAGTGCCGCCGCGGGACAGGCCTCCTACAATGAGCAGTTCTTC. It encodes CASSAAAGQASYNEQFF. The rearrangement links TRBV28 to TRBJ2-1, with 8 positions matching TRBD1. The CDR3 runs to 17 residues. V was pared by 5 bases and J by 0 bases, with 9 bases of the junction left unmatched. CDR1 and CDR2 (germline): MDHEN, SYDVKM.

Concerning this clonotype: One end of the junction varies from germline; a read error may be responsible. V and J are TRBV12-3 or TRBV12-4 and TRBJ2-2; 8 nucleotides line up with TRBD1. CDR3 length: 14 residues. The CDR3 DNA sequence: TGTACCAGCAGCACGACAGGGGTTGCCGGGGAGCCGTCTTTT. The encoded protein is CTSSTTGVAGEPSF.

Regarding this clonotype: A read error may produce the germline difference seen at one junction end. The chain links TRBV11-2 to TRBJ2-5, with 14 bases identical to TRBD2. This CDR3 is 18 amino acids long. The germline gives CDR1 SGHAT, CDR2 FQNNGV. The CDR3 bases are TGTACCAGCAGCTCCGGGACTAGCGGGAGAGGAATCGGAGAGACCCAGTACTTC. Protein product: CTSSSGTSGRGIGETQYF.

The chain couples TRBV28 to TRBJ1-5, with no clear D. The CDR3 consists of 14 residues. V was cut by 2 bases and J by 7 bases, with 12 bases left in between. In germline, CDR1 is MDHEN, CDR2 SYDVKM. The CDR3 is CASSLPNPGQPQHF. In nucleotides, the CDR3 is TGTGCCAGCAGTTTACCCAACCCCGGCCAGCCCCAGCATTTT.

The chain recombines TRBV7-9 with TRBJ2-3; D is unclear. V lost 1 base and J 0 bases, leaving 2 bases between the germline ends. The length of the CDR3 is 13 residues. The germline V gene encodes CDR1 SEHNR and CDR2 FQNEAQ (reference sequence). The CDR3 nucleotides read TGTGCCAGCAGCTTAGGCAGCACAGATACGCAGTATTTT. Protein: CASSLGSTDTQYF.

Remarks on this clonotype: This may arise from a read error, as a much more abundant clone is one base away. The chain uses TRBV29-1 and TRBJ1-1, with D uncertain. CDR1 SQVTM and CDR2 ANQGSEA come from the germline V gene. This CDR3 spans 13 amino acids. The V end lost 4 bases, the J end lost 5 bases, and 14 bases lay between the germline ends. The CDR3 reads CSVVSDPKTEAFF. The CDR3 DNA reads as TGCAGCGTTGTGAGTGATCCCAAGACTGAAGCTTTCTTT. The full variable domain, completed using reference TRBV29-1 and TRBJ1-1, is SAVISQKPSRDICQRGTSLTIQCQVDSQVTMMFWYRQQPGQSLTLIATANQGSEATYESGFVIDKFPISRPNLTFSTLTVSNMSPEDSSIYLCSVVSDPKTEAFFGQGTRLTVV.

This sequence joins TRBV29-1 and TRBJ1-1; D might be TRBD1 (6 bases). CDR1 is SQVTM, CDR2 ANQGSEA, per germline. The CDR3 has 12 amino acids. The CDR3 region is CSVKRGDTEAFF. The CDR3 DNA follows: TGCAGTGTAAAGAGGGGGGACACTGAAGCTTTCTTT.

The chain joins TRBV11-2 to TRBJ2-2, with a tentative D call TRBD2 (5 bases). V lost 5 bases, J lost 2 bases, and 18 bases lay in between. The CDR3 has 17 amino acids. Germline V lookup: CDR1 SGHAT, CDR2 FQNNGV. This chain's CDR3 is CASSRPLSRGNTGELFF. The CDR3 DNA reads as TGTGCCAGCAGCAGGCCACTAAGTCGGGGAAACACCGGGGAGCTGTTTTTT.

The gene calls are TRBV29-1 and TRBJ2-5; 9 nucleotides agree with TRBD1. The CDR3 sequence is 18 residues long. The germline gives CDR1 SQVTM, CDR2 ANQGSEA. The CDR3: CIIEEDRGKLRNQETQYF. The CDR3 nucleotides are TGCATCATTGAAGAGGACAGGGGCAAGCTGCGAAACCAAGAGACCCAGTACTTC.

Details on this clonotype: The final CDR3 position lacks the conserved phenylalanine or tryptophan, pointing to a likely read error. The genes are TRBV4-3 and TRBJ1-6; a weak D match, TRBD1 (6 bases). The CDR3 runs to 16 residues. Per the germline V gene, CDR1 is LGHNA and CDR2 is YSLEER. CDR3 nucleotide sequence: TGCGCCAGCGGCCAACAACAGGGTCAATATAATTCACCCCTCCACTAT. Translation gives CASGQQQGQYNSPLHY.

This clonotype occurred once. A single base separates this from a much larger clone, so it may be a read error. The rearrangement uses TRBV6-2 or TRBV6-3 and TRBJ1-1; D unclear. This CDR3 spans 14 amino acids. Per germline, CDR1 MNHEY and CDR2 SVGEGT. Trimming removed 0 bases from V and 6 bases from J, with 11 bases in between. CDR3 coding DNA: TGTGCCAGCAGTTACTCATACGGGGATCCTGAAGCTTTCTTT. Its translation: CASSYSYGDPEAFF.